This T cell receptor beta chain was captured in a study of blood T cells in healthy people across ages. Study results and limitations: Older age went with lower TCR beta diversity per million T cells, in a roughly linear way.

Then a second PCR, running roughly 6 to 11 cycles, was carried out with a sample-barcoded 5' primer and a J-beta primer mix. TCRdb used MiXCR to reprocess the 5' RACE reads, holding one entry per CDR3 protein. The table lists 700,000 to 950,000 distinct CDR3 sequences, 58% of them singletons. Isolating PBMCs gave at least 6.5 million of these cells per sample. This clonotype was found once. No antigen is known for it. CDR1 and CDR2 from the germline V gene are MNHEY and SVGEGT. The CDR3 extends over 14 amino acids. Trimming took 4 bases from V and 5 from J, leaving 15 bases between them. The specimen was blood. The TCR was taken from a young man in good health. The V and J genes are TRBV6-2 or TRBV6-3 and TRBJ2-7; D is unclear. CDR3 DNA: TGTGCCAGCAGTTCGAGATTTAAGGTGAACGAGCAGTACTTC. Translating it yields CASSSRFKVNEQYF.